Sequencing of this TCR beta chain was carried out in a study of CXCR3-negative and CXCR3-positive naive CD8 T cells. The CDR3 sequence is 14 residues long. CDR1 is SQVTM, CDR2 ANQGSEA, per germline. Study-level results: TCR strength was inferred from TRB CDR3 properties, while surface CD5 was comparable between naive subsets. TRB CDR3s of CXCR3-positive naive cells were more hydrophobic than those of CXCR3-negative naive cells.

The TRB cDNA libraries were prepared by 5' RACE with UMI labels. TCRdb reworked the 5' RACE reads into one entry per CDR3 protein, no DNA. The table gives more than 80,000 distinct CDR3 sequences; the top ten clones make up 0.38% of it. As regards this clonotype: The antigen is undetermined.

The chain uses TRBV29-1 and TRBJ1-4; TCRdb outputs TRBD1, but without DNA this stays unchecked. Sequenced sample: naive CXCR3+ CD8+ T cells from blood. Subset: CD45RO-CCR7+CD27+CD95- naive CD8+ T cells expressing CXCR3 (TNR3+). The receptor's source is a human donor in good health. Some clones in this sample may be carry-over from other donors' samples. The CDR3 protein is CSGRGQEINEKLFF.